The sequence of this T cell receptor (beta chain) was determined in a study of blood T cells in healthy people across ages. CDR3 length: 15 amino acids. Trimming took off 3 bases at V and 0 bases at J, with 10 bases between the two ends. Germline V gene sequence: CDR1 MDHEN, CDR2 SYDVKM. Note on this clonotype: Its antigen is currently unknown.

Staff drew roughly 10 milliliters of peripheral blood from each donor. Through a sample-barcoded 5' primer and a J-beta primer mix, a second PCR was run for roughly 7 to 12 cycles. TCRdb redid the calling of the 5' RACE reads with MiXCR, one entry per CDR3 protein. The sample includes around 800,000 distinct CDR3 sequences, roughly 25% of them seen just once. Study results and limitations: Both higher diversity and more naive CD4+ cells marked long-lived donors when set against aged donors.

This sample also appeared in a second study, on T cells of mothers and their children.

What was sequenced was blood. The chain joins TRBV28 to TRBJ2-3; D not certain. The sequence was collected from a boy under 18 in good health. DNA of the CDR3: TGTGCCAGCAGTTTGTGGCGGATTAGCACAGATACGCAGTATTTT. Translation: CASSLWRISTDTQYF.